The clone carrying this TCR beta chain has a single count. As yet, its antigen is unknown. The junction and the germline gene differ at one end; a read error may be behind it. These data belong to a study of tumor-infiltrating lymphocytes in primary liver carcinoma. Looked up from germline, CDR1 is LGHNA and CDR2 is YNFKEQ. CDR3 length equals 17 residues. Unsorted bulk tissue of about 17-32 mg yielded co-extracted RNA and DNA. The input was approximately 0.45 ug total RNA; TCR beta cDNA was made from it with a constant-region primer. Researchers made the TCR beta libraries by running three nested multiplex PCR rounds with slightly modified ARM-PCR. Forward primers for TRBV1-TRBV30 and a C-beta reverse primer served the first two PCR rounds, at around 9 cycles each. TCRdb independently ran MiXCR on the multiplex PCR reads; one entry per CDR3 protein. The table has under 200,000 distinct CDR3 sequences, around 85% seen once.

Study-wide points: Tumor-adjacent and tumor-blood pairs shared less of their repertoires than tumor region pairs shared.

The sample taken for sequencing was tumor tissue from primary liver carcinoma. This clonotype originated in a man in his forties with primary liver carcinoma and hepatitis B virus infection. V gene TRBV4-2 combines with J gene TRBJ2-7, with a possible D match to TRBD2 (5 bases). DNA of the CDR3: TGTACCAGCAGCCAAGGTCTCGCTAGTGGGAGAACTTACGAGCAGTATTTC. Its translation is CTSSQGLASGRTYEQYF.